Presented here are 19 T cell receptor beta chains from one specimen sequenced in a study of cytomegalovirus exposure and HLA in healthy donors. The PCR had 60 Vbeta and 13 Jbeta primers. TCRdb keeps only in-frame clones here, not all; method: immunoSEQ multiplex PCR. The data show 150,000 to 200,000 clones, roughly 80% seen once. Input material: PBMCs. The receptor source for this set is a man between 40 and 49 years old in good health and CMV-seropositive.

This chain connects TRBV7-9 to TRBJ2-7; 12 bases agree with TRBD2. The length of the CDR3 is 17 residues. J was trimmed by 2 bases and V by 0 bases; bases with no gene match: 5. In germline, CDR1 is SEHNR, CDR2 FQNEAQ (reference sequence). The CDR3 is CASSLASGLAGTYEQYF. The CDR3 coding sequence is TGTGCCAGCAGCTTAGCTTCTGGACTAGCGGGGACCTACGAGCAGTACTTC. The full variable domain, in which reference TRBV7-9 and TRBJ2-7 provide the parts outside the CDR3, is DTGVSQNPRHKITKRGQNVTFRCDPISEHNRLYWYRQTLGQGPEFLTYFQNEAQLEKSRLLSDRFSAERPKGSFSTLEIQRTEQGDSAMYLCASSLASGLAGTYEQYFGPGTRLTVT.

The V gene is TRBV10-2, the J gene TRBJ2-7, with 9 bases that match TRBD1. The germline CDR1 and CDR2 sequences are WSHSY and SAAADI. The CDR3 totals 13 residues. With V trimmed by 4 bases and J by 8 bases, 6 bases remained unmatched. The CDR3 region is CASSAGTGRKQYF. CDR3 nucleotide sequence: TGCGCCAGCAGTGCCGGGACAGGGAGGAAGCAGTACTTC.

This clone turned up a few times. As DNA, the CDR3 is TGTGCCAGCAGTTGGGCGCAGGGGAGAAATGGCTACACCTTC. The encoded protein is CASSWAQGRNGYTF. The V call is TRBV27, the J call TRBJ1-2, with a tentative D call TRBD1 (6 bases). CDR1 is MNHEY and CDR2 is SMNVEV in the germline V gene (reference sequence). V was clipped by 4 bases and J by 6 bases, with 15 bases between them. This CDR3 region has 14 residues.

The rearrangement links TRBV10-3 to TRBJ2-2; TRBD2 matches 7 bases. Germline loops: CDR1 ENHRY, CDR2 SYGVKD. The CDR3 spans 15 residues. With 4 bases clipped from V and 4 bases from J, the junction kept 6 bases outside the gene matches. CDR3 in DNA: TGTGCCATCAGTGGCTTGGGAGGGAGCACCGGGGAGCTGTTTTTT. As protein: CAISGLGGSTGELFF.

The chain recombines TRBV19 with TRBJ2-2; D might be TRBD1 (6 bases). The germline CDR1 and CDR2 sequences are LNHDA and SQIVND (reference sequence). The CDR3 extends over 15 amino acids. Between the trimmed V and J ends, which lost 7 bases and 2 bases, there was a span of 14 bases. The chain's CDR3 is CASTHPGTNTGELFF. CDR3 nucleotide sequence: TGTGCCAGTACCCATCCTGGGACAAACACCGGGGAGCTGTTTTTT.

This clone was seen a handful of times. This rearrangement joins TRBV19 to TRBJ1-5; D remains ambiguous. This CDR3 spans 14 amino acids. Trimming left V 6 bases short and J 2 bases short, with 11 bases between. Germline lookup yields CDR1 LNHDA and CDR2 SQIVND (reference sequence). In DNA, the CDR3 is TGTGCCAGTAGGGCAGCGAGGGGCAATCAGCCCCAGCATTTT. Translation: CASRAARGNQPQHF.

The gene calls are TRBV6-1 and TRBJ2-7; 9 nucleotides line up with TRBD1. The J segment lost 3 bases and the V segment lost 6 bases, leaving 3 bases of the junction unmatched. The germline V gene encodes CDR1 MNHNS and CDR2 SASEGT. The CDR3 extends over 13 amino acids. The CDR3: CASSQGQGYEQYF. The CDR3 DNA sequence: TGTGCCAGCAGCCAGGGACAGGGCTACGAGCAGTACTTC.

V is TRBV7-9 and J is TRBJ2-7, with 9 bases fitting TRBD2. Germline values: CDR1 SEHNR, CDR2 FQNEAQ (reference sequence). CDR3 length: 15 amino acids. V trimming: 3 bases; J trimming: 1 base; junction bases outside the gene matches: 4. Here the CDR3 reads CASSLGLAGSYEQYF. CDR3 nucleotide sequence: TGTGCCAGCAGCTTGGGACTAGCTGGGTCCTACGAGCAGTACTTC.

The chain employs TRBV6-1 and TRBJ2-3; D not resolved. CDR3 length equals 13 residues. V was clipped by 5 bases and J by 0 bases, with 6 bases between them. Germline V gene sequence: CDR1 MNHNS, CDR2 SASEGT. The CDR3 nucleotides are TGTGCCAGCAGTTCACAGAGCACAGATACGCAGTATTTT. Amino acids: CASSSQSTDTQYF.

In DNA, the CDR3 is TGTGCCAGCAGCCAAGTGGGTAGCGGAGCCTACGAGCAGTACTTC. This gives the protein CASSQVGSGAYEQYF. The chain is built from TRBV4-2 and TRBJ2-7; D possibly corresponds to TRBD2 (6 bases). The CDR3 has 15 amino acids. Trimming shortened V by 1 base and J by 2 bases, and 12 bases separated the two germline ends. CDR1 LGHNA and CDR2 YNFKEQ come from the germline V gene.

The V gene is TRBV7-8, the J gene TRBJ2-2, with 9 positions matching TRBD1. Germline V gives CDR1 SGHVS, CDR2 FQNEAQ. V shed 2 bases, J shed 5 bases, and the junction held 6 bases outside the gene matches. The CDR3 runs 16 residues. The CDR3, as DNA: TGTGCCAGCAGCTTAAATCGGGACAGGGATACCGGGGAGCTGTTTTTT. This sequence encodes CASSLNRDRDTGELFF. Combining the CDR3 with reference TRBV7-8 and TRBJ2-2 gives the whole variable domain GAGVSQSPRYKVAKRGQDVALRCDPISGHVSLFWYQQALGQGPEFLTYFQNEAQLDKSGLPSDRFFAERPEGSVSTLKIQRTQQEDSAVYLCASSLNRDRDTGELFFGEGSRLTVL.

This chain joins TRBV6-1 and TRBJ2-1, with D unresolved. V dropped 2 bases and J dropped 8 bases, with 13 bases sitting between them. Per germline, CDR1 MNHNS and CDR2 SASEGT. This CDR3 is built from 14 residues. This CDR3 reads CASSESGYEDEQFF. The DNA for the CDR3 is TGTGCCAGCAGTGAATCGGGTTATGAAGATGAGCAGTTCTTC.

The chain is built from TRBV5-6 and TRBJ2-7; TRBD2 might be the D (5 bases). The CDR3 covers 16 residues. Germline V gene data show CDR1 as SGHDT and CDR2 as YYEEEE. V lost 0 bases and J 0 bases, leaving 13 bases between the germline ends. In DNA form, the CDR3 reads TGTGCCAGCAGCTTGGCCCGGGGAAAGAGCTCCTACGAGCAGTACTTC. It encodes CASSLARGKSSYEQYF.

CDR3 sequence (DNA): TGTGCCAGCAGCCCCCGTGGGACAGATCAAGAGACCCAGTACTTC. Amino acids: CASSPRGTDQETQYF. The chain has TRBV9 and TRBJ2-5; TRBD1 matches at 7 bases. The germline CDR1 and CDR2 sequences are SGDLS and YYNGEE. Germline trimming cut 4 bases from V and 2 bases from J; bases unmatched to any gene: 8. CDR3 length: 15 residues.

The chain employs TRBV5-1 and TRBJ2-3; 8 bases agree with TRBD2. This CDR3 has 19 residues. Germline CDR1 is SGHRS and CDR2 is YFSETQ. Trimming took 4 bases from V and 2 from J; bases not matched to a gene: 18. DNA for the CDR3: TGCGCCAGCAGCGAAGTGCAGACCCACGGGGGGGGTTTCACAGATACGCAGTATTTT. It specifies CASSEVQTHGGGFTDTQYF.

This clone was counted a single time. The chain joins TRBV6-5 to TRBJ1-5, with 7 bases that match TRBD1. Germline CDR1 is MNHEY and CDR2 is SVGAGI. This CDR3 has 14 amino acids. V lost 2 bases to trimming and J lost 6 bases; unmatched junction nucleotides: 4. The DNA for the CDR3 is TGTGCCAGCAGTTACCGACAGGGAAGTCAGCCCCAGCATTTT. Protein sequence: CASSYRQGSQPQHF.

This clone was detected only a few times. This sequence joins TRBV7-8 and TRBJ1-3, with D perhaps matching TRBD1 (5 bases). Per the germline V gene, CDR1 is SGHVS and CDR2 is FQNEAQ. Trimming pared 5 bases from V and 2 bases from J, leaving 16 bases between. The CDR3 has 16 amino acids. The DNA for the CDR3 is TGTGCCAGCAGCCCCGACCAGGGAGGGCCTGGAAACACCATATATTTT. Translated, it gives CASSPDQGGPGNTIYF.

This chain connects TRBV18 to TRBJ1-1; D is perhaps TRBD1 (5 bases). Germline assignment: CDR1 KGHSH and CDR2 LQKENI. V was trimmed by 3 bases and J by 4 bases, leaving 12 bases between them. CDR3 length: 14 residues. The CDR3 region has the DNA TGTGCCAGCTCACCGGCAGGGCCGGGCACTGAAGCTTTCTTT. Translated, it gives CASSPAGPGTEAFF. The full variable domain, in which reference TRBV18 and TRBJ1-1 provide the parts outside the CDR3, is NAGVMQNPRHLVRRRGQEARLRCSPMKGHSHVYWYRQLPEEGLKFMVYLQKENIIDESGMPKERFSAEFPKEGPSILRIQQVVRGDSAAYFCASSPAGPGTEAFFGQGTRLTVV.

This clone was seen a single time. This chain joins TRBV25-1 and TRBJ2-5, with 9 bases matching TRBD1. The last part of the DNA fits TRBJ2-7 better; the J call may be wrong. The CDR3 length is 15 residues. Germline CDR1 reads MGHDK; CDR2 reads SYGVNS. CDR3 coding DNA: TGTGCCAGCAGCCTTTCCGGGACAGGGTCCTACGAGCAGTACTTC. It specifies CASSLSGTGSYEQYF.